The rows below give T cell receptor beta chains drawn from one sample of a study of post-analysis software for immune sequencing data. From the PCR reads, TCRdb called clonotypes with MiXCR, one entry per CDR3 protein. The sample has some 700,000 distinct CDR3 sequences; approximately 60% are singletons. The sample comprised blood. These TCRs come from a girl aged 2-15 years with multiple sclerosis. Both conserved end residues are part of each CDR3. The D gene is left open where the match is weak. Size tells how often a clone was seen (once, few, many) or the class of an expanded clone, and some rows leave it out.

size: NA; V: TRBV7-6; J: TRBJ2-5; length: 14; D: TRBD2; CDR3: CASSRSGRGETQYF; DNA: TGTGCCAGCAGTCGTAGCGGGAGAGGAGAGACCCAGTACTTC
size: NA; V: TRBV4-1; J: TRBJ1-1; length: 15; D: NA; CDR3: CASSHGRPQATEAFF; DNA: TGCGCCAGCAGCCATGGACGCCCTCAGGCCACTGAAGCTTTCTTT
size: NA; V: TRBV20-1; J: TRBJ2-5; length: 12; D: NA; CDR3: CSARATTETQYF; DNA: TGCAGTGCTAGAGCCACTACGGAGACCCAGTACTTC
size: NA; V: TRBV12-3/TRBV12-4; J: TRBJ2-1; length: 15; D: TRBD2; CDR3: CASRRLAGGGNEQFF; DNA: TGTGCCAGCAGGCGACTAGCGGGAGGAGGCAATGAGCAGTTCTTC
size: few; V: TRBV4-1; J: TRBJ2-1; length: 18; D: NA; CDR3: CASSKGGGSSALYNEQFF; DNA: TGCGCCAGCAGCAAAGGCGGTGGGTCAAGCGCCCTGTACAATGAGCAGTTCTTC
size: NA; V: TRBV5-1; J: TRBJ2-5; length: 16; D: TRBD2; CDR3: CASSLGGMGTGETQYF; DNA: TGCGCCAGCAGCCTGGGGGGGATGGGGACTGGAGAGACCCAGTACTTC
size: NA; V: TRBV7-6; J: TRBJ2-6; length: 16; D: NA; CDR3: CASSPRHRSGANVLTF; DNA: TGTGCCAGCAGCCCAAGACACCGCTCTGGGGCCAACGTCCTGACTTTC
size: few; V: TRBV12-3/TRBV12-4; J: TRBJ2-7; length: 13; D: NA; CDR3: CASSLDPTWEQYF; DNA: TGTGCCAGCAGTTTGGACCCCACCTGGGAGCAGTACTTC
size: few; V: TRBV5-5; J: TRBJ2-7; length: 15; D: TRBD1; CDR3: CASSWTGGNGNEQYF; DNA: TGTGCCAGCAGCTGGACAGGGGGCAATGGGAACGAGCAGTACTTC
size: few; V: TRBV20-1; J: TRBJ1-5; length: 12; D: NA; CDR3: CSVQQGNQPQHF; DNA: TGCAGTGTTCAGCAAGGTAATCAGCCCCAGCATTTT
size: NA; V: TRBV3-1; J: TRBJ1-2; length: 14; D: NA; CDR3: CASSQDDRNYGYTF; DNA: TGTGCCAGCAGCCAAGATGACAGAAACTATGGCTACACCTTC
size: few; V: TRBV29-1; J: TRBJ2-3; length: 13; D: TRBD1; CDR3: CSGGQGATDTQYF; DNA: TGCAGCGGTGGACAGGGGGCCACAGATACGCAGTATTTT
size: few; V: TRBV12-3/TRBV12-4; J: TRBJ2-5; length: 14; D: NA; CDR3: CASSLAGPARTQYF; DNA: TGTGCCAGCAGTTTAGCGGGACCCGCCCGGACCCAGTACTTC
size: NA; V: TRBV12-3/TRBV12-4; J: TRBJ1-2; length: 13; D: NA; CDR3: CASSFRLGHGYTF; DNA: TGTGCTAGCAGTTTTAGACTTGGGCATGGCTACACCTTC
size: once; V: TRBV20-1; J: TRBJ2-1; length: 14; D: NA; CDR3: CSAREGGAHNEQFF; DNA: TGCAGTGCTAGAGAAGGGGGGGCCCACAATGAGCAGTTCTTC
size: NA; V: TRBV6-2/TRBV6-3; J: TRBJ2-1; length: 20; D: TRBD2; CDR3: CASSSLLATIPQSSYNEQFF; DNA: TGTGCTAGCAGTTCGTTACTAGCGACGATCCCTCAAAGCTCCTACAATGAGCAGTTCTTC
size: NA; V: TRBV6-6; J: TRBJ2-3; length: 12; D: NA; CDR3: CASRDSRDTQYF; DNA: TGTGCCAGCAGGGATAGCAGAGATACGCAGTATTTT
size: NA; V: TRBV12-3/TRBV12-4; J: TRBJ2-1; length: 14; D: NA; CDR3: CASSLTADGYEQFF; DNA: TGTGCCAGCAGTTTAACGGCAGATGGTTATGAGCAGTTCTTC
size: NA; V: TRBV6-5; J: TRBJ2-2; length: 20; D: TRBD2; CDR3: CASSSNLGLAGRLNTGELFF; DNA: TGTGCCAGCAGTTCCAACCTCGGACTAGCGGGACGTTTAAACACCGGGGAGCTGTTTTTT